One TCR beta chain is described in this entry. What this receptor recognizes is not known. No base quality information exists; no much larger clone differs at one position. This sample was taken from a study of T cell changes during pregnancy in multiple sclerosis (dated by TCRdb to about 2019). The study in broad terms: The study looked at changes in the T cell repertoire across pregnancy in women with multiple sclerosis.

V lost 2 bases and J lost 7 bases; the stretch between them is 17 bases long. From the germline V gene (reference sequence), CDR1 is LNHNV and CDR2 is YYDKDF. The CDR3 holds 15 amino acids from the cysteine to the phenylalanine. Only the CDR3 region is kept as DNA, spanning 45 bases read in frame from base 1. Libraries came from the immunoSEQ multiplex PCR assay. The table was pulled from immuneACCESS by TCRdb, which kept in-frame rearrangements only. Such tables lose some clones; where checked, under half of the loss comes from unresolved V genes, and the rest has no known cause. Recorded for this sample are tens of thousands of clones; roughly 90% of them occurred a single time. About 2.5% of the sample goes to the ten largest clones.

In this chain, TRBV15 is recombined with TRBJ1-1, with TRBD1 tentatively as D gene (5 bases match). The clonotype was recovered from a female donor in good health, enrolled as a control in a pregnancy study. The material sequenced was peripheral blood, taken in the third trimester of pregnancy. The nucleotide sequence reads as follows: TGTGCCACCAGCAGATCGCGGACAACCGGTCTTGAAGCTTTCTTT. Its translation is CATSRSRTTGLEAFF.